The 7 T cell receptor beta chains reported below all come from one sample, sequenced in a study of yellow fever vaccine responses in identical twins. TCRdb passed the RT-PCR reads through MiXCR, listing each CDR3 protein once. The sample holds approximately 15,000 distinct CDR3 sequences; approximately 84% are singletons and the top ten take 0.67%. The sequencing used T cells from blood (PBMCs), unsorted or a sorted subset (not recorded which), collected before or after yellow fever vaccination (not recorded which). Receptor source: a young woman who received the yellow fever vaccine.

The chain is built from TRBV28 and TRBJ2-7; the D is unclear. Germline V gene lookup returns CDR1 MDHEN and CDR2 SYDVKM. The V end was cut by 6 bases, the J end by 3 bases, with 9 bases between. This CDR3 is 12 amino acids long. The CDR3 sequence: CASSTWSYEQYF. CDR3 in DNA: TGTGCCAGCAGCACCTGGAGCTACGAGCAGTACTTC.

This chain links TRBV29-1 with TRBJ1-2; the D gene is possibly TRBD1 (5 bases). CDR1 and CDR2 from the germline V gene are SQVTM and ANQGSEA. V was clipped by 4 bases and J by 3 bases, with 12 bases between them. CDR3 size: 13 residues. The CDR3 bases are TGCAGCGTTGGGAGGGGCCCTGACTATGGCTACACCTTC. Protein sequence: CSVGRGPDYGYTF.

The rearrangement uses TRBV7-3 and TRBJ1-2; 9 bases are a match to TRBD1. The CDR3 runs to 16 residues. CDR1 SGHTA and CDR2 FQGTGA come from the germline V gene. Trimming removed 5 bases from V and 6 bases from J; junction bases left unmatched: 13. CDR3 nucleotides: TGTGCCAGCAGCCAATCCGGGACAGGGTATAGCCATGGCTACACCTTC. Its protein is CASSQSGTGYSHGYTF.

V is TRBV27 and J is TRBJ2-7, with D possibly being TRBD1 (6 bases). V was clipped by 7 bases and J by 4 bases, with 17 bases between them. The germline V gene has CDR1 MNHEY and CDR2 SMNVEV (reference sequence). The CDR3 has 14 amino acids. The CDR3 region has the DNA TGTGCCAGCAAAAACGACAGGACCTCTTACGAGCAGTACTTC. Residues: CASKNDRTSYEQYF.

The J gene is TRBJ2-7, the V gene TRBV18; TRBD2 is a possible D gene (5 bases). CDR1 is KGHSH and CDR2 is LQKENI in the germline V gene. The CDR3 sequence is 19 residues long. V was shortened by 0 bases and J by 3 bases, with 24 bases between the two germline ends. The CDR3 loop is CASSPPWKFWAPDYYEQYV. The CDR3 DNA follows: TGTGCCAGCTCACCACCGTGGAAGTTCTGGGCCCCCGACTACTACGAGCAGTACGTC.

This chain links TRBV11-1 with TRBJ2-3, with a weak D call TRBD2 (6 bases). Looked up from germline, CDR1 is SGHAT and CDR2 is FQDESV (reference sequence). Trimming removed 5 bases at V and 4 bases at J, with 19 bases between. CDR3 length equals 16 residues. Here the CDR3 reads CASSRYQGGGADTQYF. CDR3 bases: TGTGCCAGCAGCCGGTATCAGGGAGGCGGCGCAGATACGCAGTATTTT.

V usage is TRBV2 and J usage is TRBJ2-1, with TRBD2 as a possible D gene (6 bases). This CDR3 has 12 residues. Looked up from germline, CDR1 is SNHLY and CDR2 is FYNNEI. V lost 3 bases and J 15 bases, leaving 15 bases between the germline ends. CDR3 region: CASSDTGVVAFF. For the CDR3, the DNA is TGTGCCAGCAGTGATACGGGGGTAGTGGCGTTCTTC.